This T cell receptor (beta chain) was obtained from a study of shared clonotypes between healthy human individuals. Study summary: The donor group consisted of two women and three men, aged 18 to 49.

The assay used deep level. Per the study methods: With immunoSEQ giving junction-only sequences and no quality scores, filtering differed. Profiling relied on immunoSEQ multiplex PCR, and the TCRdb table lists in-frame clones only, not all of them. Clone size and V and J calls were adopted from that table, with D and trimming inferred from the DNA. The table shows some 530,000 clones, with approximately 80% occurring only once. The receptor was derived from a woman aged 40 to 50 in good health. Some clones in this sample may be carry-over from other donors' samples. Sequenced input: PBMCs.

CDR3 amino acids: CASSPTPGRDTEAFF. The CDR3 DNA sequence: TGTGCCAGTAGTCCGACCCCAGGGAGGGACACTGAAGCTTTCTTT. The chain is built from TRBV19 and TRBJ1-1; weak D call: TRBD1 (5 bases). The CDR3 sequence is 15 residues long. V was clipped by 5 bases and J by 3 bases, with 16 bases between them. Germline V gene data show CDR1 as LNHDA and CDR2 as SQIVND (reference sequence).